This TCR beta chain was recorded in a study of T cell changes during pregnancy in multiple sclerosis. Assay: immunoSEQ multiplex PCR; the TCRdb copy retains only in-frame clones and omits some. The sample records roughly 52,000 clones, under 95% being singletons. The sequence was collected from a female donor with multiple sclerosis, enrolled in a pregnancy study. Sequencing used CD8+ T cells from peripheral blood mononuclear cells, obtained before pregnancy.

The DNA of the CDR3 is TGTGCCAGCAGCTTAACACAGGGCACTGAAGCTTTCTTT. Protein sequence: CASSLTQGTEAFF. The chain combines TRBV7-2 with TRBJ1-1; tentative D call: TRBD1 (6 bases). This CDR3 is 13 amino acids long. Trimming took 2 bases from V and 4 from J, leaving 8 bases between them. Germline V gene data show CDR1 as SGHTA and CDR2 as FQGNSA. The full variable domain, with the rest looked up from reference TRBV7-2 and TRBJ1-1, is GAGVSQSPSNKVTEKGKDVELRCDPISGHTALYWYRQSLGQGLEFLIYFQGNSAPDKSGLPSDRFSAERTGGSVSTLTIQRTQQEDSAVYLCASSLTQGTEAFFGQGTRLTVV.